These 14 T cell receptor beta chains were all obtained from the same sample, sequenced in a study of T-cell reconstitution after alpha-beta-depleted transplantation in children. TCRbeta library construction was performed incorporating unique molecular identifiers. TCRdb called the PCR reads again in MiXCR, with one record for every CDR3 protein. The profile covers 420,000 or so distinct CDR3 sequences, with approximately 11% appearing a single time and roughly 6% taken by the ten largest. The source material was PBMCs from the stem cell graft donor, sampled from the stem cell graft. The receptors were sampled from a human donor who donated a stem cell graft to a child with acute myeloid leukemia.

The chain recombines TRBV6-1 with TRBJ1-5; D possibly corresponds to TRBD1 (6 bases). The CDR3 loop spans 15 amino acids. Germline assignment: CDR1 MNHNS and CDR2 SASEGT. V lost 4 bases and J 3 bases, leaving 13 bases between the germline ends. In DNA form, the CDR3 reads TGTGCCAGCAGTGGATGGGGGGCCTCCAATCAGCCCCAGCATTTT. Its protein is CASSGWGASNQPQHF.

This clonotype came up a few times. The chain carries TRBV6-5 and TRBJ2-3; no clear D. With 0 bases removed from V and 6 bases from J, the gap between germline ends came to 19 bases. Germline V lookup: CDR1 MNHEY, CDR2 SVGAGI. The CDR3 runs 17 residues. Here the CDR3 reads CASSYSSVNPDGDTQYF. In DNA, the CDR3 is TGTGCCAGCAGTTACTCGAGTGTCAACCCCGATGGGGATACGCAGTATTTT.

This clonotype was counted many times. The chain combines TRBV5-1 with TRBJ2-2; 11 bases fit TRBD2. The CDR3 totals 16 residues. Trimming removed 0 bases from V and 4 bases from J; junction bases left unmatched: 2. CDR1 and CDR2 (germline): SGHRS, YFSETQ. CDR3 in amino acids: CASSLALAGGTGELFF. CDR3 in DNA: TGCGCCAGCAGCTTGGCCCTAGCGGGAGGCACCGGGGAGCTGTTTTTT.

This chain's CDR3 is CASSLIKETQYF. The CDR3 DNA reads as TGTGCCAGCAGCTTAATTAAAGAGACCCAGTACTTC. The gene calls are TRBV11-2 and TRBJ2-5, with no clear D. The CDR3 contains 12 residues. The V gene lost 2 bases and the J gene lost 3 bases, with 4 bases spanning the gap. CDR1 and CDR2 (germline): SGHAT, FQNNGV.

The chain has TRBV6-1 and TRBJ2-3; 13 bases match TRBD2. V shed 10 bases and J 3 bases; nucleotides not matched to a gene: 7. The CDR3 loop spans 15 amino acids. Germline CDR1 is MNHNS and CDR2 is SASEGT. The CDR3 loop reads CATDRGLAGTDTQYF. In nucleotides, the CDR3 is TGTGCCACGGATAGGGGACTAGCGGGGACAGATACGCAGTATTTT.

This clonotype was observed at least ten times. The genes are TRBV12-3 or TRBV12-4 and TRBJ2-7; 8 bases line up with TRBD1. This CDR3 has 14 amino acids. Trimming cost V 5 bases and J 6 bases; bases outside gene matches: 9. For the CDR3, the DNA is TGTGCCAGCAGTCCCGGACAGGGTGTGAGCGAGCAGTACTTC. This gives the protein CASSPGQGVSEQYF.

The V call is TRBV5-1, the J call TRBJ1-5; D unresolved. The ends were cut back, 2 bases at V and 1 base at J, with 22 bases in the middle. CDR3 length: 19 residues. The germline gives CDR1 SGHRS, CDR2 YFSETQ. The CDR3 protein is CASSLGRRSLRWSNQPQHF. The CDR3 DNA reads TGCGCCAGCAGCTTAGGCAGACGGTCATTGAGGTGGAGCAATCAGCCCCAGCATTTT.

This clonotype has at least ten counts. The chain links TRBV9 to TRBJ2-3, with 15 bases matching TRBD2. The CDR3 loop spans 16 amino acids. The J segment lost 5 bases and the V segment lost 3 bases, leaving 4 bases of the junction unmatched. CDR1 is SGDLS and CDR2 is YYNGEE in the germline V gene. CDR3 residues: CASSGGLAGGGDTQYF. The CDR3 coding sequence is TGTGCCAGCAGCGGGGGACTAGCGGGAGGTGGAGATACGCAGTATTTT.

This clonotype has just a few counts. The chain is built from TRBV5-1 and TRBJ2-7, with TRBD2 as a possible D gene (6 bases). Germline values: CDR1 SGHRS, CDR2 YFSETQ. This CDR3 has 14 residues. Trimming shortened V by 5 bases and J by 7 bases, and 19 bases separated the two germline ends. CDR3: CASRTGDLFVEQYF. CDR3 sequence (DNA): TGCGCCAGCAGGACGGGGGACTTGTTTGTAGAGCAGTACTTC. Using reference TRBV5-1 and TRBJ2-7 for the parts outside the CDR3, the full variable domain is KAGVTQTPRYLIKTRGQQVTLSCSPISGHRSVSWYQQTPGQGLQFLFEYFSETQRNKGNFPGRFSGRQFSNSRSEMNVSTLELGDSALYLCASRTGDLFVEQYFGPGTRLTVT.

This sequence joins TRBV10-3 and TRBJ2-3, with a possible D match to TRBD2 (6 bases). V lost 3 bases to trimming and J lost 0 bases, with 10 bases between them. Germline V lookup: CDR1 ENHRY, CDR2 SYGVKD. The CDR3 has 15 residues. CDR3 amino acids: CAISDTSLSTDTQYF. CDR3 DNA sequence: TGTGCCATCAGTGACACTAGCCTTAGCACAGATACGCAGTATTTT.

This clonotype showed up many times. The chain carries TRBV29-1 and TRBJ2-7, with D perhaps matching TRBD2 (6 bases). The V gene lost 4 bases and the J gene lost 3 bases, with 10 bases spanning the gap. Germline CDR1 and CDR2: SQVTM and ANQGSEA. The CDR3 sequence is 12 residues long. The CDR3 DNA reads TGCAGCGTTGGGGGGGACCTCTACGAGCAGTACTTC. Protein sequence: CSVGGDLYEQYF.

The chain uses TRBV6-1 and TRBJ2-2; unclear D gene. The CDR3 has 18 amino acids. The V and J ends lost 2 bases and 0 bases respectively, with 16 bases between them. Germline V gives CDR1 MNHNS, CDR2 SASEGT. CDR3 residues: CASSEFIIGSANTGELFF. DNA of the CDR3: TGTGCCAGCAGTGAATTTATCATAGGCAGCGCGAACACCGGGGAGCTGTTTTTT.

This clonotype was detected a few times. The rearrangement links TRBV7-2 to TRBJ1-1; D might be TRBD1 (6 bases). The CDR3 contains 17 residues. CDR1 SGHTA and CDR2 FQGNSA come from the germline V gene. Trimming removed 0 bases at V and 4 bases at J, with 18 bases between. The DNA for the CDR3 is TGTGCCAGCAGCTTAGCGGGACAAGGGCGCGGTGGCACTGAAGCTTTCTTT. It encodes CASSLAGQGRGGTEAFF.

This clonotype was recorded a few times. The CDR3 DNA is TGCAGTGCTAGACTCCGGGACTCCTCCTACAATGAGCAGTTCTTC. Residues: CSARLRDSSYNEQFF. V gene TRBV20-1 combines with J gene TRBJ2-1, with D perhaps TRBD2 (6 bases). Germline lookup yields CDR1 DFQATT and CDR2 SNEGSKA (reference sequence). The CDR3 contains 15 residues. V was pared by 2 bases and J by 0 bases, with 11 bases between.